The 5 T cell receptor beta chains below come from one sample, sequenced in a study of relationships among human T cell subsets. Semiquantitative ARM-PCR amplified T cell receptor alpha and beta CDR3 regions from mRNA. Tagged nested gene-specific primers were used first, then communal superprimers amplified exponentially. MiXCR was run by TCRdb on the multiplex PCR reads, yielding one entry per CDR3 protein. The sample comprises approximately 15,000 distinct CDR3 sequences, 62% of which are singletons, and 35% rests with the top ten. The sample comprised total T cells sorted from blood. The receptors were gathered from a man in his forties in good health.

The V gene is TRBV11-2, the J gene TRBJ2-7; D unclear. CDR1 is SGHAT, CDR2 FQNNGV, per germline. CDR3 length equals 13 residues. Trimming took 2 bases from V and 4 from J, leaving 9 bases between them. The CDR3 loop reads CASSLNEPYEQYF. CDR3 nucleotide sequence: TGTGCCAGCAGCTTAAACGAACCGTACGAGCAGTACTTC. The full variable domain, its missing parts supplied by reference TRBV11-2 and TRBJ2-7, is EAGVAQSPRYKIIEKRQSVAFWCNPISGHATLYWYQQILGQGPKLLIQFQNNGVVDDSQLPKDRFSAERLKGVDSTLKIQPAKLEDSAVYLCASSLNEPYEQYFGPGTRLTVT.

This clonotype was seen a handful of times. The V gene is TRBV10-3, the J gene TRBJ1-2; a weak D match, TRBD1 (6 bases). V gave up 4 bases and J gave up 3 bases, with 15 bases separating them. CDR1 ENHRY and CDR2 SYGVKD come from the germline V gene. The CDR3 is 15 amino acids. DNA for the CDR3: TGTGCCATCAGTGTCGACAGGACCTCTCACTATGGCTACACCTTC. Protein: CAISVDRTSHYGYTF.

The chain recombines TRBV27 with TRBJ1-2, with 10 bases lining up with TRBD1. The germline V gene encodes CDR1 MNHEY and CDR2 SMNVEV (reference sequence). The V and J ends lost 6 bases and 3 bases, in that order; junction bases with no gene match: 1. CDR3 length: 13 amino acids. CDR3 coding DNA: TGTGCCAGCAGGACAGGGGGCGACTATGGCTACACCTTC. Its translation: CASRTGGDYGYTF.

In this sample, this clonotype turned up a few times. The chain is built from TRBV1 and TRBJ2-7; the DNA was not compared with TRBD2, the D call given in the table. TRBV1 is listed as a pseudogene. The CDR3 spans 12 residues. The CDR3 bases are TGCACCACAGACAGGCTGGAGGACGAGCAGTACTTC. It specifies CTTDRLEDEQYF.

CDR3 nucleotides: TGTGCCAGCAGCTTACCGGGGCGGACTGAAGCTTTCTTT. This translates into CASSLPGRTEAFF. The rearrangement joins TRBV7-3 to TRBJ1-1, with D perhaps TRBD1 (5 bases). V gave up 2 bases and J gave up 5 bases, with 9 bases separating them. CDR1 is SGHTA and CDR2 is FQGTGA in the germline V gene. The CDR3 contains 13 residues.